This T cell receptor (beta chain) was captured in a study of T cell changes during pregnancy in multiple sclerosis. J gave up 0 bases and V 8 bases, and 4 bases lay outside the gene matches. In germline, CDR1 is LNHNV, CDR2 YYDKDF (reference sequence). CDR3 length: 16 residues. Some clones are missing from TCRdb's copy, which holds only in-frame ones; the method was immunoSEQ multiplex PCR. Of tens of thousands of clones listed, roughly 92% are singletons. The rearrangement joins TRBV15 to TRBJ2-1; 13 nucleotides align to TRBD2. This specimen consisted of CD8+ T cells from peripheral blood mononuclear cells, obtained in the third trimester of pregnancy. The TCR originated in a female donor in good health, enrolled as a control in a pregnancy study. The CDR3 DNA sequence: TGTGCCACCGGACTAGCGGGGGACCTCTCCTACAATGAGCAGTTCTTC. Translation gives CATGLAGDLSYNEQFF.